This passage covers 25 T cell receptor beta chains from one sample sequenced in a study of blood T cell repertoires in COVID-19. The table came from immunoSEQ multiplex PCR; TCRdb's copy has only in-frame clones and leaves some out. The profile shows 150,000 to 200,000 clones, more than 80% of them singletons. The sample comprised peripheral blood. The source of these receptors is a man in his fifties with acute or convalescent COVID-19.

V gene TRBV24-1 combines with J gene TRBJ2-5; D is uncertain. In germline, CDR1 is KGHDR, CDR2 SFDVKD. The CDR3 runs to 13 residues. Trimming stripped 5 bases from V and 2 bases from J, with 8 bases between. The CDR3 loop is CATSASTQETQYF. The CDR3 nucleotides read TGTGCCACCAGTGCGTCTACGCAAGAGACCCAGTACTTC.

The rearrangement links TRBV2 to TRBJ2-7; TRBD1 might be the D (6 bases). CDR1 and CDR2 from the germline V gene are SNHLY and FYNNEI. Trimming pared 8 bases from V and 0 bases from J, leaving 17 bases between. The CDR3 has 15 amino acids. Here the CDR3 reads CASRGLAGASYEQYV. As DNA, the CDR3 is TGTGCCAGCCGGGGCTTGGCAGGGGCCTCCTACGAGCAGTACGTC.

The chain is built from TRBV30 and TRBJ1-6; 10 bases line up with TRBD1. Trimming removed 1 base from V and 1 base from J; junction bases left unmatched: 4. This CDR3 has 17 amino acids. Per the germline V gene, CDR1 is GTSNPN and CDR2 is SVGIG (reference sequence). CDR3 bases: TGTGCCTGGAGTGAATGGGACAGGGGATCCTATAATTCACCCCTCCACTTT. Translation: CAWSEWDRGSYNSPLHF.

The count of this clone is one. The chain joins TRBV5-4 to TRBJ2-1; 9 bases line up with TRBD2. This CDR3 has 19 residues. Germline CDR1 is SGHNT and CDR2 is YYREEE (reference sequence). Trimming took 4 bases from V and 0 from J; bases not matched to a gene: 14. The CDR3 nucleotides are TGTGCCAGCAGCCCCGGACACCCAGGCGGGGGGGCCTCCTACAATGAGCAGTTCTTC. This gives the protein CASSPGHPGGGASYNEQFF.

This clone was seen only once. J is TRBJ2-1 and V is TRBV9; 9 bases map to TRBD2. Germline assignment: CDR1 SGDLS and CDR2 YYNGEE. The V gene end was trimmed by 0 bases and the J gene end by 6 bases; junction bases not matched to a gene: 16. The CDR3 is made up of 19 amino acids. CDR3 loop: CASSVDLLGGSGSPNEQFF. Written as DNA, the CDR3 is TGTGCCAGCAGCGTAGATCTGTTGGGGGGTAGCGGGAGCCCCAATGAGCAGTTCTTC.

DNA for the CDR3: TGTGCCTGGAGCCGGCGGTTCGGCACAGATACGCAGTATTTT. It translates to CAWSRRFGTDTQYF. The J gene is TRBJ2-3, the V gene TRBV30; D remains unclear. The CDR3 sequence is 14 residues long. V dropped 3 bases and J dropped 1 base, with 11 bases sitting between them. The germline V gene encodes CDR1 GTSNPN and CDR2 SVGIG (reference sequence).

This chain connects TRBV3-1 (or the pseudogene TRBV3-2) to TRBJ2-3, with 11 bases aligning to TRBD2. The CDR3 is 16 amino acids. Trimming at V came to 1 base and at J to 14 bases, leaving 14 bases not matched to a gene. Germline CDR1 is LGHDT and CDR2 is YNNKEL (reference sequence). The CDR3 region is CASSQGPGTSGRVGYF. The CDR3, as DNA: TGTGCCAGCAGCCAAGGGCCCGGGACTAGCGGCCGTGTAGGGTATTTT.

This chain uses TRBV10-3 with TRBJ2-2; 11 bases map to TRBD1. Trimming removed 10 bases from V and 5 bases from J; junction bases left unmatched: 9. The CDR3 runs to 15 residues. Germline V gene lookup returns CDR1 ENHRY and CDR2 SYGVKD. CDR3 DNA: TGTGCCACCCACGGGGACAGGGGGTGGACCGGGGAGCTGTTTTTT. Its translation: CATHGDRGWTGELFF.

V usage is TRBV5-4 and J usage is TRBJ2-3, with a possible D match to TRBD2 (7 bases). The V gene's germline CDR1 is SGHNT and CDR2 YYREEE (reference sequence). This CDR3 spans 17 amino acids. Trimming removed 2 bases at V and 2 bases at J, with 18 bases between. As DNA, the CDR3 is TGTGCCAGCAGCTTTTATTATGGCGGGGGCCCCACAGATACGCAGTATTTT. It translates to CASSFYYGGGPTDTQYF.

The chain couples TRBV28 to TRBJ2-5; D ambiguous. Trimming removed 8 bases at V and 7 bases at J, with 14 bases between. CDR3 length equals 12 residues. CDR1 and CDR2 from the germline V gene are MDHEN and SYDVKM. CDR3 sequence (DNA): TGTGCCAGCTGCCACCCGGTGTCGACCCAGTACTTC. Amino acids: CASCHPVSTQYF.

The J gene is TRBJ1-1, the V gene TRBV2, with 10 bases aligning to TRBD1. V was pared by 11 bases and J by 10 bases, with 13 bases of the junction left unmatched. The germline CDR1 and CDR2 sequences are SNHLY and FYNNEI. This CDR3 comprises 13 residues. The CDR3 sequence: CARETGGAGRAFF. CDR3 nucleotides: TGTGCCCGAGAGACAGGGGGCGCAGGAAGAGCTTTCTTT.

The chain combines TRBV2 with TRBJ2-7; possibly TRBD1 for D (5 bases). The CDR3 is 12 amino acids. V lost 10 bases, J lost 5 bases, and 15 bases lay in between. The germline CDR1 and CDR2 sequences are SNHLY and FYNNEI. The CDR3 here is CANGRGSDEQYV. DNA of the CDR3: TGTGCCAACGGAAGGGGCTCGGACGAGCAGTACGTC.

This clone was seen more than once but under ten times. The rearrangement links TRBV28 to TRBJ2-1; TRBD2 matches 15 bases. The germline V gene encodes CDR1 MDHEN and CDR2 SYDVKM. The CDR3 has 14 residues. J was trimmed by 9 bases and V by 5 bases; bases with no gene match: 2. This CDR3 is CASSGTSGRREQFF. The CDR3 nucleotides read TGTGCCAGCAGTGGGACTAGCGGGAGGCGTGAGCAGTTCTTC.

The genes are TRBV7-3 and TRBJ2-2; 8 bases match TRBD1. This CDR3 spans 18 amino acids. The trim removed 1 base at V and 5 bases at J, leaving 12 bases unmatched. Per the germline V gene, CDR1 is SGHTA and CDR2 is FQGTGA. This CDR3 reads CASSLKPHDRGGTGELFF. CDR3 coding DNA: TGTGCCAGCAGCTTAAAACCGCACGACAGGGGAGGAACCGGGGAGCTGTTTTTT.

The chain has TRBV10-3 and TRBJ2-7, with 14 bases fitting TRBD2. V lost 5 bases and J lost 4; bases outside the gene matches: 4. Germline V lookup: CDR1 ENHRY, CDR2 SYGVKD. The CDR3 is made up of 15 amino acids. In DNA, the CDR3 is TGTGCCATCAGTACAGGACTAGCGGGAGGTTACGAGCAGTACTTC. This codes for CAISTGLAGGYEQYF.

The chain couples TRBV19 to TRBJ1-6; the match to TRBD1 covers 7 bases. This CDR3 has 16 residues. V lost 6 bases and J lost 7; bases outside the gene matches: 12. Germline values: CDR1 LNHDA, CDR2 SQIVND (reference sequence). CDR3 sequence (DNA): TGTGCCAGTAGAGGGGTCGCGGCAGGGGGGAATTCACCCCTCCACTTT. This gives the protein CASRGVAAGGNSPLHF.

The genes are TRBV4-2 and TRBJ1-5; D remains ambiguous. Germline values: CDR1 LGHNA, CDR2 YNFKEQ. This CDR3 is built from 14 residues. The V and J ends lost 0 bases and 9 bases respectively, with 12 bases between them. This CDR3 is CASSQDRSAWPQHF. The CDR3, as DNA: TGTGCCAGCAGCCAAGATAGAAGTGCCTGGCCCCAGCATTTT.

This chain connects TRBV16 to TRBJ1-1; tentative D call: TRBD1 (5 bases). Trimming shortened V by 2 bases and J by 4 bases, and 14 bases separated the two germline ends. Germline lookup yields CDR1 KGHSY and CDR2 FQNENV. The CDR3 consists of 15 residues. The CDR3 protein is CASSQPIGRGTEAFF. For the CDR3, the DNA is TGTGCCAGCAGCCAACCTATTGGGAGGGGCACTGAAGCTTTCTTT.

The chain has TRBV9 and TRBJ1-1; D gene uncertain. Trimming removed 4 bases from V and 5 bases from J, with 12 bases in between. The V gene's germline CDR1 is SGDLS and CDR2 YYNGEE. The CDR3 contains 13 residues. CDR3 amino acids: CASSQSPGTEAFF. The DNA for the CDR3 is TGTGCCAGCAGCCAATCCCCAGGTACTGAAGCTTTCTTT.

This sequence joins TRBV7-9 and TRBJ2-2; 10 bases map to TRBD2. After removal of 3 bases from V and 4 bases from J, the junction contained 5 bases not matched to a gene. The germline gives CDR1 SEHNR, CDR2 FQNEAQ (reference sequence). The CDR3 is 16 residues long. The CDR3 sequence is CASSFSGRRGTGELFF. The CDR3 DNA is TGTGCCAGCAGCTTTAGCGGGAGGCGGGGCACCGGGGAGCTGTTTTTT.

This chain uses TRBV28 with TRBJ1-3; D remains unclear. Germline assignment: CDR1 MDHEN and CDR2 SYDVKM. Trimming stripped 6 bases from V and 4 bases from J, with 10 bases between. The CDR3 spans 13 residues. CDR3 loop: CASRSLGGNTIYF. CDR3 in DNA: TGTGCCAGCAGGTCTCTCGGGGGAAACACCATATATTTT.

This rearrangement joins TRBV13 to TRBJ2-5, with D perhaps TRBD2 (5 bases). Trimming shortened V by 3 bases and J by 5 bases, and 16 bases separated the two germline ends. This CDR3 has 15 residues. The V gene's germline CDR1 is PRHDT and CDR2 FYEKMQ (reference sequence). CDR3 loop: CASSLTGKASETQYF. CDR3 DNA: TGTGCCAGCAGCTTGACGGGGAAAGCTTCGGAGACCCAGTACTTC.

This clone was detected only once. V and J are TRBV28 and TRBJ2-1; 9 bases are shared with TRBD1. The germline CDR1 and CDR2 sequences are MDHEN and SYDVKM. The J segment lost 5 bases and the V segment lost 7 bases, leaving 9 bases of the junction unmatched. The CDR3 loop spans 15 amino acids. CDR3 residues: CASTLLGQGNNEQFF. The CDR3 DNA reads TGTGCCAGCACCTTACTTGGACAGGGGAACAATGAGCAGTTCTTC.

This chain joins TRBV21-1 and TRBJ2-4; the table's D call TRBD2 went unverified against the DNA. TRBV21-1 is an annotated pseudogene. The CDR3 is 16 residues long. In DNA, the CDR3 is TGTGCCAGCAGGTCCGGACTAGCGGGAGAGCAGGACATTCAGTACTTC. It is translated as CASRSGLAGEQDIQYF.

The chain recombines TRBV3-1 (or the pseudogene TRBV3-2) with TRBJ2-3; 9 bases map to TRBD1. The J segment lost 3 bases and the V segment lost 2 bases, leaving 3 bases of the junction unmatched. There are 15 residues in the CDR3. CDR1 and CDR2 from the germline V gene are LGHDT and YNNKEL (reference sequence). The CDR3 region is CASSQTGGWTDTQYF. The CDR3 DNA is TGTGCCAGCAGCCAAACAGGGGGCTGGACAGATACGCAGTATTTT.